The 30 T cell receptor beta chains below all came from one sample that was sequenced in a study of T cell responses to AZD1222 COVID-19 vaccine. TCRdb keeps only in-frame clones here, not all; method: immunoSEQ multiplex PCR. The top ten clones hold approximately 7% of a sample with 60,000 to 100,000 clones, 90% to 95% of them seen once. The input for sequencing was peripheral blood, taken on day 0 of MenACWY control vaccination. Every receptor here comes from an adult in good health.

The chain uses TRBV11-3 and TRBJ1-1; TRBD1 is a possible D gene (6 bases). V was cut by 5 bases and J by 3 bases, with 10 bases left in between. This CDR3 has 13 residues. CDR1 SGHNT and CDR2 YENEEA come from the germline V gene. CDR3 sequence: CASSAAGDTEAFF. DNA of the CDR3: TGTGCCAGCAGCGCGGCAGGGGACACTGAAGCTTTCTTT.

V usage is TRBV4-2 and J usage is TRBJ1-4; no clear D gene. CDR1 and CDR2 from the germline V gene are LGHNA and YNFKEQ. This CDR3 region has 14 residues. V was cut by 0 bases and J by 8 bases, with 10 bases left in between. The DNA of the CDR3 is TGTGCCAGCAGCCAAGATACCGGAAGAGAAAAACTGTTTTTT. Translating gives CASSQDTGREKLFF.

The rearrangement links TRBV9 to TRBJ2-1, with TRBD1 as a possible D gene (6 bases). The ends were cut back, 0 bases at V and 5 bases at J, with 9 bases in the middle. The CDR3 spans 14 residues. Per the germline V gene, CDR1 is SGDLS and CDR2 is YYNGEE. The CDR3 nucleotides are TGTGCCAGCAGCGTAGCGGGACACAACAATGAGCAGTTCTTC. It encodes CASSVAGHNNEQFF.

The chain employs TRBV2 and TRBJ2-3; tentative D call: TRBD1 (6 bases). Deletions cut 6 bases from V and 2 bases from J, with 15 bases between. This CDR3 has 15 amino acids. The germline gives CDR1 SNHLY, CDR2 FYNNEI. For the CDR3, the DNA is TGTGCCAGCAGGGAGACAGGAGGAGTCACAGATACGCAGTATTTT. Its protein is CASRETGGVTDTQYF. The entire variable domain, with the rest obtained from reference TRBV2 and TRBJ2-3, is as follows: EPEVTQTPSHQVTQMGQEVILRCVPISNHLYFYWYRQILGQKVEFLVSFYNNEISEKSEIFDDQFSVERPDGSNFTLKIRSTKLEDSAMYFCASRETGGVTDTQYFGPGTRLTVL.

V gene TRBV6-5 combines with J gene TRBJ1-2; 7 bases agree with TRBD1. J was trimmed by 0 bases and V by 2 bases; bases with no gene match: 6. The V gene's germline CDR1 is MNHEY and CDR2 SVGAGI. The CDR3 runs 16 residues. CDR3 DNA sequence: TGTGCCAGCAGTTACCAATCCGGGACAGCTAACTATGGCTACACCTTC. This translates into CASSYQSGTANYGYTF.

V and J are TRBV6-5 and TRBJ1-1; D not certain. Trimming took off 2 bases at V and 10 bases at J, with 14 bases between the two ends. This CDR3 has 13 amino acids. Germline V gene sequence: CDR1 MNHEY, CDR2 SVGAGI. In nucleotides, the CDR3 is TGTGCCAGCAGTTACAACGCGGTAGAAGGAGCTTTCTTT. Encoded protein: CASSYNAVEGAFF.

A single count supports this clone. The chain is built from TRBV5-8 and TRBJ2-3; unclear D gene. The CDR3 is 15 residues long. Trimming shortened V by 0 bases and J by 2 bases, and 10 bases separated the two germline ends. Germline loops: CDR1 SGHTS, CDR2 YDEGEE. The CDR3 bases are TGTGCCAGCAGCTTGGTTCAAAGGACCACAGATACGCAGTATTTT. Its protein is CASSLVQRTTDTQYF.

The chain has TRBV3-1 (or the pseudogene TRBV3-2) and TRBJ2-5; 7 bases line up with TRBD1. Losses at the gene ends were 7 bases for V and 5 bases for J; bases not matched to a gene: 10. This CDR3 has 14 amino acids. CDR1 and CDR2 from the germline V gene are LGHDT and YNNKEL (reference sequence). The CDR3 reads CASTPQDRWETQYF. CDR3 bases: TGTGCCAGCACACCCCAGGACAGGTGGGAGACCCAGTACTTC.

This clone was found once. The V call is TRBV28, the J call TRBJ1-5, with 8 bases identical to TRBD1. Per germline, CDR1 MDHEN and CDR2 SYDVKM. This CDR3 contains 14 residues. Unmatched junction bases numbered 4, after V lost 3 bases and J lost 6 bases. In DNA, the CDR3 is TGTGCCAGCAGTTTGACAGGGGCCGCTCAGCCCCAGCATTTT. This translates into CASSLTGAAQPQHF.

The chain couples TRBV12-3 or TRBV12-4 to TRBJ1-2; maybe TRBD1 (5 bases). V dropped 4 bases and J dropped 4 bases, with 7 bases sitting between them. The length of the CDR3 is 12 residues. This CDR3 reads CASSYDSYGYTF. The CDR3 nucleotides read TGTGCCAGCAGTTACGACAGCTATGGCTACACCTTC.

CDR3 loop: CASSSPPGRAGPGNTIYF. Written as DNA, the CDR3 is TGTGCCAGCAGTTCCCCCCCCGGGCGGGCGGGGCCAGGAAACACCATATATTTT. The chain carries TRBV28 and TRBJ1-3; a possible D gene is TRBD1 (5 bases). Germline CDR1 MDHEN, CDR2 SYDVKM. Trimming left V 4 bases short and J 4 bases short, with 23 bases between. There are 18 residues in the CDR3.

This chain joins TRBV6-2 or TRBV6-3 and TRBJ2-7, with 11 bases fitting TRBD1. Per the germline V gene, CDR1 is MNHEY and CDR2 is SVGEGT. The CDR3 spans 18 residues. The junction had 12 bases not matched to a gene; V was cut back by 2 bases and J by 3 bases. The CDR3 is CASSYPTTDRGRRYEQYF. As DNA, the CDR3 is TGTGCCAGCAGTTACCCGACCACGGACAGGGGGCGACGCTACGAGCAGTACTTC.

This clone has just one count. The chain joins TRBV27 to TRBJ1-6; TRBD1 matches 9 bases. The ends lost 7 bases at V and 6 bases at J; junction bases unmatched: 4. The CDR3 loop spans 14 amino acids. CDR1 and CDR2 (germline): MNHEY, SMNVEV (reference sequence). The CDR3 region is CASMGQGSNSPLHF. CDR3 sequence (DNA): TGTGCCAGCATGGGACAGGGTAGTAATTCACCCCTCCACTTT.

As to this clone: The same CDR3 arises from other DNA sequences in this sample as well. This sequence joins TRBV9 and TRBJ2-5; 7 bases line up with TRBD1. This CDR3 comprises 15 residues. V dropped 3 bases and J dropped 0; count of bases not matched to a gene: 5. CDR1 SGDLS and CDR2 YYNGEE come from the germline V gene. CDR3 residues: CASSGTGGYQETQYF. CDR3 sequence (DNA): TGTGCCAGCAGCGGGACAGGAGGATACCAAGAGACCCAGTACTTC.

The chain employs TRBV10-2 and TRBJ1-1; D gene uncertain. The CDR3 length is 14 residues. Germline V gene sequence: CDR1 WSHSY, CDR2 SAAADI. Trimming shortened V by 0 bases and J by 7 bases, and 12 bases separated the two germline ends. The chain's CDR3 is CASSESGGVIEAFF. The DNA of the CDR3 is TGCGCCAGCAGTGAGTCGGGCGGGGTGATTGAAGCTTTCTTT.

The chain links TRBV7-2 to TRBJ1-6, with D perhaps matching TRBD1 (6 bases). The CDR3 extends over 17 amino acids. V gave up 2 bases and J gave up 0 bases, with 11 bases separating them. The germline V gene encodes CDR1 SGHTA and CDR2 FQGNSA. The CDR3: CASSLKGGSSYNSPLHF. In nucleotides, the CDR3 is TGTGCCAGCAGCTTAAAGGGGGGCAGCTCCTATAATTCACCCCTCCACTTT.

The genes are TRBV11-2 and TRBJ2-4, with D perhaps matching TRBD1 or TRBD2 (5 bases each). Germline assignment: CDR1 SGHAT and CDR2 FQNNGV. The CDR3 is 17 amino acids. V was trimmed by 5 bases and J by 4 bases, leaving 21 bases between them. The CDR3 bases are TGTGCCAGCAGCCACCAGAAAGGGACGGGGAATAAAAACATTCAGTACTTC. It is translated as CASSHQKGTGNKNIQYF.

In this sample, this clone turned up once. The V call is TRBV28, the J call TRBJ2-1; 9 bases fit TRBD2. Germline V gives CDR1 MDHEN, CDR2 SYDVKM. The CDR3 length is 15 residues. After removal of 2 bases from V and 3 bases from J, the junction contained 2 bases not matched to a gene. The CDR3, as DNA: TGTGCCAGCAGTTTACTAGCGGGAAGCTACAATGAGCAGTTCTTC. Protein sequence: CASSLLAGSYNEQFF.

This chain uses TRBV11-1 with TRBJ2-2; TRBD2 might be the D (6 bases). CDR3 size: 15 residues. Germline CDR1 SGHAT, CDR2 FQDESV (reference sequence). The ends were cut back, 3 bases at V and 5 bases at J, with 13 bases in the middle. The DNA for the CDR3 is TGTGCCAGCAGCTTGGGCGGGATAGGTACCGGGGAGCTGTTTTTT. Amino acid sequence: CASSLGGIGTGELFF.

The V and J genes are TRBV7-9 and TRBJ2-5; no clear D. CDR1 is SEHNR and CDR2 is FQNEAQ in the germline V gene (reference sequence). V was pared by 4 bases and J by 1 base, with 13 bases between. This CDR3 has 15 amino acids. Here the CDR3 reads CASSSTPALQETQYF. CDR3 coding DNA: TGTGCCAGCAGCTCGACACCCGCCCTCCAAGAGACCCAGTACTTC.

This clone showed up just once. This chain links TRBV5-1 with TRBJ1-6; the D gene is possibly TRBD1 (5 bases). The length of the CDR3 is 14 residues. Germline CDR1 reads SGHRS; CDR2 reads YFSETQ. Trimming pared 3 bases from V and 9 bases from J, leaving 13 bases between. The CDR3 region is CASSWGDSGSPLHF. Here the CDR3 DNA reads TGCGCCAGCAGCTGGGGGGACTCGGGTTCACCCCTCCACTTT.

CDR3 in DNA: TGTGCCAGCAGCTTAGGTCCTAGCGGCCCAGAAGAGACCCAGTACTTC. It is translated as CASSLGPSGPEETQYF. The gene calls are TRBV11-3 and TRBJ2-5; 7 bases fit TRBD2. The trim removed 1 base at V and 3 bases at J, leaving 8 bases unmatched. The length of the CDR3 is 16 residues. In germline, CDR1 is SGHNT, CDR2 YENEEA.

The CDR3 loop reads CATRGGETQYF. CDR3 in DNA: TGTGCCACCCGAGGGGGAGAGACCCAGTACTTC. J is TRBJ2-5 and V is TRBV19; TRBD1 is a possible D gene (6 bases). This CDR3 has 11 residues. In germline, CDR1 is LNHDA, CDR2 SQIVND (reference sequence). V shed 10 bases and J shed 4 bases, with 10 bases lying between them.

The chain employs TRBV5-4 and TRBJ1-4, with TRBD1 as a possible D gene (5 bases). Germline-derived CDR1 and CDR2 are SGHNT and YYREEE (reference sequence). CDR3 length: 17 residues. V gave up 0 bases and J gave up 0 bases, with 12 bases separating them. This CDR3 reads CASSLVRDSATNEKLFF. The DNA of the CDR3 is TGTGCCAGCAGCTTGGTTCGAGACAGTGCAACTAATGAAAAACTGTTTTTT.

The rearrangement joins TRBV6-5 to TRBJ1-1; D is unclear. The V and J ends lost 0 bases and 4 bases respectively, with 12 bases between them. The CDR3 covers 15 residues. CDR1 is MNHEY, CDR2 SVGAGI, per germline. The chain's CDR3 is CASSYSKVPGTEAFF. The CDR3 nucleotides read TGTGCCAGCAGTTACTCGAAGGTACCGGGCACTGAAGCTTTCTTT.

The CDR3 protein is CASSFGPRRAMNTEAFF. The CDR3 bases are TGTGCCAGTAGTTTTGGACCCCGGCGGGCGATGAACACTGAAGCTTTCTTT. V is TRBV19 and J is TRBJ1-1; D uncertain. The CDR3 is 17 amino acids. The V gene lost 5 bases and the J gene lost 0 bases, with 19 bases spanning the gap. Germline V CDR1 and CDR2: LNHDA, SQIVND (reference sequence).

This chain links TRBV3-1 (or the pseudogene TRBV3-2) with TRBJ1-1; the match to TRBD1 covers 9 bases. V shed 2 bases, J shed 4 bases, and the junction held 8 bases outside the gene matches. This CDR3 contains 16 residues. Germline V lookup: CDR1 LGHDT, CDR2 YNNKEL (reference sequence). CDR3 coding DNA: TGTGCCAGCAGCCAATCCTGGGACAGGGTAGGCACTGAAGCTTTCTTT. Amino acids: CASSQSWDRVGTEAFF.

This clone was detected once. The chain uses TRBV30 and TRBJ1-6, with unresolved D. This CDR3 comprises 16 residues. V was clipped by 2 bases and J by 0 bases, with 11 bases between them. Germline CDR1 reads GTSNPN; CDR2 reads SVGIG (reference sequence). CDR3 region: CAWSKSRSSYNSPLHF. CDR3 coding DNA: TGTGCCTGGAGTAAGTCCCGTAGCTCCTATAATTCACCCCTCCACTTT.

The V gene is TRBV4-3, the J gene TRBJ1-6, with TRBD1 as a possible D gene (6 bases). CDR1 and CDR2 (germline): LGHNA, YSLEER. The CDR3 length is 16 residues. Trimming shortened V by 0 bases and J by 10 bases, and 16 bases separated the two germline ends. This CDR3 reads CASSQELLGAESPLHF. The DNA for the CDR3 is TGCGCCAGCAGCCAAGAATTATTGGGGGCTGAGTCACCCCTCCACTTT.

The chain uses TRBV6-5 and TRBJ1-1; tentative D call: TRBD1 (6 bases). Deletions cut 5 bases from V and 1 base from J, with 14 bases between. The germline V gene encodes CDR1 MNHEY and CDR2 SVGAGI. The CDR3 is 15 amino acids. CDR3 sequence (DNA): TGTGCCAGCAGTACACAAGGACAGACGAACACTGAAGCTTTCTTT. It translates to CASSTQGQTNTEAFF.